There are many counts of the clone carrying this T cell receptor (beta chain). Its antigen is not identified. Unique molecular identifiers featured in how the TCRbeta library was prepared. Each CDR3 protein gets one entry after TCRdb re-called the PCR reads with MiXCR. The sample consists of some 300,000 distinct CDR3 sequences, around 7.3% of them appearing once. The CDR3 sequence is 14 residues long. From germline, CDR1 is DFQATT and CDR2 SNEGSKA (reference sequence). V gave up 0 bases and J gave up 4 bases, with 12 bases separating them. The entry originates in a study of T-cell reconstitution after alpha-beta-depleted transplantation in children. Study-level points and caveats: Newly made T cells mostly supplied T-cell counts and diversity one year after transplant. Two months or so post-transplant, alpha-beta T cells reportedly derived from several hundred expanded graft clones.

The rearrangement joins TRBV20-1 to TRBJ1-2, with D maybe TRBD1 (6 bases). The clonotype was recovered from a female patient younger than 10 who had a stem cell transplant for Fanconi anemia, so the T cells may come from the graft donor. Sequences were derived from peripheral blood, sampled 360 days after TCRalphabeta/CD19-depleted stem cell transplant. CDR3 bases: TGCAGTGCTAGAGAGGTGGGGGCGGGCTATGGCTACACCTTC. This translates into CSAREVGAGYGYTF.